The present T cell receptor (beta chain) was sequenced within a study of blood T cells in healthy people across ages. Those donating, healthy Caucasian individuals from Russia, were aged about 6 to 95. A J-beta primer mix and a sample-barcoded 5' primer were used in a second PCR of roughly 7 to 12 cycles. TCRdb analysed the 5' RACE reads with MiXCR anew, one entry per CDR3 protein. The sample holds about 1.1 million distinct CDR3 sequences; 30% to 40% are singletons and the top ten take around 13%. Germline V lookup: CDR1 MNHEY, CDR2 SVGEGT. This CDR3 spans 15 amino acids. The chain carries TRBV6-2 or TRBV6-3 and TRBJ2-1, with D unclear. The J call could be wrong; TRBJ2-7 is a better fit for the DNA end. This receptor was identified in a young man in good health. The sequenced sample was blood. CDR3 amino acids: CASSYSKELYNEQYF. DNA for the CDR3: TGTGCCAGCAGTTACTCGAAGGAGTTGTACAATGAGCAGTACTTC.